A selection of T cell receptor beta chains follows, all from one sample in a study of cytotoxic CD8 clonotypes in ibrutinib-treated CLL. The repertoire was sequenced with immunoSEQ multiplex PCR; TCRdb's copy has only in-frame clones and lacks some. Found here are about 97,000 clones, approximately 71% of them singletons; the top ten hold around 24%. The input for sequencing was PBMCs, taken after 24 months of ibrutinib treatment. The receptor set was obtained from a human donor with chronic lymphocytic leukemia. Both conserved end residues are part of each CDR3. The D gene is left open where the match is weak. Only part of the rows carry a size: once, few, many, or a class if the clone is expanded.

v_call: TRBV4-1
d_call: TRBD2
cdr3_length: 15
j_call: TRBJ2-2
clone_size: -
cdr3_nt: TGCGCCAGCACCCACTATAGCGGGAGAGGCGGGGAGCTGTTTTTT
cdr3_aa: CASTHYSGRGGELFF

v_call: TRBV6-1
d_call: -
cdr3_length: 15
j_call: TRBJ1-5
clone_size: -
cdr3_nt: TGTGCCAGCAGTGGGGACGGGAGCCCGGGACAGCCCCAGCATTTT
cdr3_aa: CASSGDGSPGQPQHF

v_call: TRBV5-1
d_call: TRBD2
cdr3_length: 14
j_call: TRBJ2-5
clone_size: -
cdr3_nt: TGCGCCAGCACCCTAGCGGGAGGAGAAGAGACCCAGTACTTC
cdr3_aa: CASTLAGGEETQYF

v_call: TRBV28
d_call: -
cdr3_length: 11
j_call: TRBJ1-1
clone_size: -
cdr3_nt: TGTGCCACGGTTGTGAACACTGAAGCTTTCTTT
cdr3_aa: CATVVNTEAFF

v_call: TRBV28
d_call: TRBD2
cdr3_length: 14
j_call: TRBJ2-3
clone_size: -
cdr3_nt: TGTGCCAGCAGTTCCGGGACTAGAACAGATACGCAGTATTTT
cdr3_aa: CASSSGTRTDTQYF

v_call: TRBV27
d_call: -
cdr3_length: 14
j_call: TRBJ2-3
clone_size: -
cdr3_nt: TGTGCCAGCTGGGACCTAGTGCAAGATCGTACGCAGTATTTT
cdr3_aa: CASWDLVQDRTQYF

v_call: TRBV28
d_call: -
cdr3_length: 13
j_call: TRBJ1-4
clone_size: -
cdr3_nt: TGTGCCAGCGGAAGTTATGCCAATGAAAAACTGTTTTTT
cdr3_aa: CASGSYANEKLFF

v_call: TRBV7-2
d_call: TRBD2
cdr3_length: 15
j_call: TRBJ2-2
clone_size: -
cdr3_nt: TGTGCCAGCAGCTTGGGACTAGGGAACACCGGGGAGCTGTTTTTT
cdr3_aa: CASSLGLGNTGELFF

v_call: TRBV15
d_call: -
cdr3_length: 14
j_call: TRBJ2-5
clone_size: once
cdr3_nt: TGTGCCACCAGCAACCGGGGGGCCCGGGAGACCCAGTACTTC
cdr3_aa: CATSNRGARETQYF

v_call: TRBV28
d_call: TRBD2
cdr3_length: 18
j_call: TRBJ2-2
clone_size: -
cdr3_nt: TGTGCCAGCAGCTCCGGGACTAGCGGGATTCGGAACACCGGGGAGCTGTTTTTT
cdr3_aa: CASSSGTSGIRNTGELFF

v_call: TRBV27
d_call: TRBD2
cdr3_length: 15
j_call: TRBJ2-3
clone_size: -
cdr3_nt: TGTGCCAGCAGTTTCCGGGAGGGCCTTATGGATACGCAGTATTTT
cdr3_aa: CASSFREGLMDTQYF

v_call: TRBV18
d_call: -
cdr3_length: 14
j_call: TRBJ1-1
clone_size: -
cdr3_nt: TGTGCCAGCTCACCATGGGCAGCAAACACTGAAGCTTTCTTT
cdr3_aa: CASSPWAANTEAFF

v_call: TRBV7-2
d_call: TRBD1
cdr3_length: 13
j_call: TRBJ2-1
clone_size: -
cdr3_nt: TGTGCCAGCAGCTTGGACAGGTACAATGAGCAGTTCTTC
cdr3_aa: CASSLDRYNEQFF

v_call: TRBV5-5
d_call: -
cdr3_length: 12
j_call: TRBJ2-1
clone_size: -
cdr3_nt: TGTGCCAGCAGCCGAGAAGGCCTGGGGCAGTTCTTC
cdr3_aa: CASSREGLGQFF

v_call: TRBV2
d_call: TRBD2
cdr3_length: 14
j_call: TRBJ2-7
clone_size: -
cdr3_nt: TGTGCCAGCAGTGAATCGACTAGCAACTACGAGCAGTACTTC
cdr3_aa: CASSESTSNYEQYF

v_call: TRBV4-1
d_call: -
cdr3_length: 15
j_call: TRBJ2-1
clone_size: -
cdr3_nt: TGCGCCAGCAGCCAGGGATCGGAGGAAAACAATGAGCAGTTCTTC
cdr3_aa: CASSQGSEENNEQFF

v_call: TRBV6-6
d_call: -
cdr3_length: 14
j_call: TRBJ2-7
clone_size: -
cdr3_nt: TGTGCCAGCAGCGGGACAAAGAGCTCCTACGAGCAGTACTTC
cdr3_aa: CASSGTKSSYEQYF

v_call: TRBV4-1
d_call: -
cdr3_length: 22
j_call: TRBJ2-5
clone_size: -
cdr3_nt: TGCGCCAGCAGCCAAGTTCTTCCTTACCCGGGACAAGAGACTAGGAACCAAGAGACCCAGTACTTC
cdr3_aa: CASSQVLPYPGQETRNQETQYF

v_call: TRBV7-9
d_call: -
cdr3_length: 10
j_call: TRBJ1-1
clone_size: -
cdr3_nt: TGTGCCAGCAGCTTTACTGAAGCTTTCTTT
cdr3_aa: CASSFTEAFF

v_call: TRBV4-1
d_call: -
cdr3_length: 18
j_call: TRBJ2-7
clone_size: -
cdr3_nt: TGCGCCAGCAGCCAAGACTACCGTCCAATACGTCCCCCCTACGAGCAGTACTTC
cdr3_aa: CASSQDYRPIRPPYEQYF

v_call: TRBV7-8
d_call: -
cdr3_length: 16
j_call: TRBJ2-1
clone_size: -
cdr3_nt: TGTGCCAGCAGCTTACAACTAGCAGTACCCTACAATGAGCAGTTCTTC
cdr3_aa: CASSLQLAVPYNEQFF

v_call: TRBV7-9
d_call: TRBD2
cdr3_length: 15
j_call: TRBJ2-2
clone_size: -
cdr3_nt: TGTGCCGGCCGCCTTCGGGGGGCGAACACCGGGGAGCTGTTTTTT
cdr3_aa: CAGRLRGANTGELFF

v_call: TRBV19
d_call: TRBD1
cdr3_length: 15
j_call: TRBJ1-4
clone_size: -
cdr3_nt: TGTGCCAGTAGTATCGCTGGACAGGGTAATGAAAAACTGTTTTTT
cdr3_aa: CASSIAGQGNEKLFF

v_call: TRBV5-1
d_call: -
cdr3_length: 14
j_call: TRBJ2-7
clone_size: -
cdr3_nt: TGCGCCAGCAGCTTGAAGGGGCCGAACAGCGAGCAGTACTTC
cdr3_aa: CASSLKGPNSEQYF

v_call: TRBV6-4
d_call: -
cdr3_length: 11
j_call: TRBJ1-5
clone_size: -
cdr3_nt: TGTGCCACCGGGCGGGCTCAGCCCCAGCATTTT
cdr3_aa: CATGRAQPQHF

v_call: TRBV19
d_call: -
cdr3_length: 16
j_call: TRBJ2-7
clone_size: -
cdr3_nt: TGTGCCAGTAGTAACCCGCTTCAACAAAGGGGCTACGAGCAGTACTTC
cdr3_aa: CASSNPLQQRGYEQYF

v_call: TRBV29-1
d_call: TRBD2
cdr3_length: 13
j_call: TRBJ2-1
clone_size: -
cdr3_nt: TGCAGCGGAGAAATAGCGGGACGGGGTGAGCAGTTCTTC
cdr3_aa: CSGEIAGRGEQFF

v_call: TRBV19
d_call: -
cdr3_length: 13
j_call: TRBJ2-5
clone_size: -
cdr3_nt: TGTGCCAGTAGTCCGACAGCGCAAGAGACCCAGTACTTC
cdr3_aa: CASSPTAQETQYF

v_call: TRBV27
d_call: -
cdr3_length: 15
j_call: TRBJ1-5
clone_size: few
cdr3_nt: TGTGCCAGCAGCCTAAGGGGGAACAGCAATCAGCCCCAGCATTTT
cdr3_aa: CASSLRGNSNQPQHF

v_call: TRBV18
d_call: -
cdr3_length: 15
j_call: TRBJ2-1
clone_size: -
cdr3_nt: TGTGCCAGCTCACCAGGACTAAGCTCCTACAATGAGCAGTTCTTC
cdr3_aa: CASSPGLSSYNEQFF

v_call: TRBV5-1
d_call: -
cdr3_length: 12
j_call: TRBJ2-3
clone_size: -
cdr3_nt: TGCGCCAGCAGCTTGGACCAAGATACGCAGTATTTT
cdr3_aa: CASSLDQDTQYF

v_call: TRBV7-8
d_call: -
cdr3_length: 15
j_call: TRBJ2-7
clone_size: -
cdr3_nt: TGTGCCAGCAGCTTAGCTTTGACAGTCGCCTACGAGCAGTACTTC
cdr3_aa: CASSLALTVAYEQYF

v_call: TRBV7-2
d_call: -
cdr3_length: 17
j_call: TRBJ1-1
clone_size: -
cdr3_nt: TGTGCCAGCAGCCCTTCCGGCTCTTTACTACGGAACACTGAAGCTTTCTTT
cdr3_aa: CASSPSGSLLRNTEAFF

v_call: TRBV7-2
d_call: TRBD2
cdr3_length: 16
j_call: TRBJ2-5
clone_size: -
cdr3_nt: TGTGCCAGCAGCTTACACCGGGGGGGACGGCAAGAGACCCAGTACTTC
cdr3_aa: CASSLHRGGRQETQYF

v_call: TRBV11-2
d_call: -
cdr3_length: 15
j_call: TRBJ2-3
clone_size: -
cdr3_nt: TGTGCCAGCAGCTTAGACGCTAGCGGCACAGATACGCAGTATTTT
cdr3_aa: CASSLDASGTDTQYF

v_call: TRBV19
d_call: -
cdr3_length: 14
j_call: TRBJ1-1
clone_size: once
cdr3_nt: TGTGCCAGTAGTATCATCGTTGGGGGTACTGAAGCTTTCTTT
cdr3_aa: CASSIIVGGTEAFF

v_call: TRBV18
d_call: TRBD1
cdr3_length: 15
j_call: TRBJ1-2
clone_size: -
cdr3_nt: TGTGCCAGCTCACGCGGGACAGGGGGAAGCTATGGCTACACCTTC
cdr3_aa: CASSRGTGGSYGYTF

v_call: TRBV6-1
d_call: -
cdr3_length: 14
j_call: TRBJ1-3
clone_size: -
cdr3_nt: TGTGCCAGCAGTGTCCAGGGGTACGGAAACACCATATATTTT
cdr3_aa: CASSVQGYGNTIYF

v_call: TRBV5-1
d_call: -
cdr3_length: 14
j_call: TRBJ2-4
clone_size: -
cdr3_nt: TGCGCCAGCAGCTTGCTGGGGGTCAAAAACATTCAGTACTTC
cdr3_aa: CASSLLGVKNIQYF

v_call: TRBV7-8
d_call: TRBD1
cdr3_length: 14
j_call: TRBJ1-1
clone_size: -
cdr3_nt: TGTGCCAGCAGCTTAGGACAGGGGAACACTGAAGCTTTCTTT
cdr3_aa: CASSLGQGNTEAFF

v_call: TRBV28
d_call: -
cdr3_length: 14
j_call: TRBJ1-5
clone_size: -
cdr3_nt: TGTGCCAGCAGTATCCCCCGGGGGGCCCAGCCCCAGCATTTT
cdr3_aa: CASSIPRGAQPQHF

v_call: TRBV21-1
d_call: -
cdr3_length: 16
j_call: TRBJ2-7
clone_size: -
cdr3_nt: TGTGCCAGCAGCAAAGTAAGAGGACAGGGGACGTACGAGCAGTACTTC
cdr3_aa: CASSKVRGQGTYEQYF

v_call: TRBV11-2
d_call: TRBD2
cdr3_length: 16
j_call: TRBJ2-1
clone_size: -
cdr3_nt: TGTGCCAGCAGCCCCCATGGTAGCGGGCTATACAATGAGCAGTTCTTC
cdr3_aa: CASSPHGSGLYNEQFF

v_call: TRBV29-1
d_call: -
cdr3_length: 15
j_call: TRBJ2-2
clone_size: -
cdr3_nt: TGCAGCGTTCGTTCCGGGACAACGAACACCGGGGAGCTGTTTTTT
cdr3_aa: CSVRSGTTNTGELFF

v_call: TRBV19
d_call: TRBD2
cdr3_length: 15
j_call: TRBJ2-3
clone_size: once
cdr3_nt: TGTGCCAGTAGTACTGGACTAGCAGCGACAGATACGCAGTATTTT
cdr3_aa: CASSTGLAATDTQYF

v_call: TRBV28
d_call: -
cdr3_length: 14
j_call: TRBJ1-2
clone_size: -
cdr3_nt: TGTGCCAGCAGTTCACCCCGGAACGGTTGGGGCTACACCTTC
cdr3_aa: CASSSPRNGWGYTF